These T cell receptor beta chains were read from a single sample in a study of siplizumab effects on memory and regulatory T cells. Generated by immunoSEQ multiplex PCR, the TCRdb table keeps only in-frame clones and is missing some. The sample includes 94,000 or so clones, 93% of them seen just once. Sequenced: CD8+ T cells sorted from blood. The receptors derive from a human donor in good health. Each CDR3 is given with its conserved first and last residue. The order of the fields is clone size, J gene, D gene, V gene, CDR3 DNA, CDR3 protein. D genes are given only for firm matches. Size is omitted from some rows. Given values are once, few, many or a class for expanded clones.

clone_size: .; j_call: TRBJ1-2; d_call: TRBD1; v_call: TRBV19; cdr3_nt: TGTGCCAGTAGGCCCGGACAGGGATATGGCTACACCTTC; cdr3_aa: CASRPGQGYGYTF
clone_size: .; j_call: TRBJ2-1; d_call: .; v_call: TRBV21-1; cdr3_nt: TGTGCCAGCAGCTCTCCCTACGGGGAAGATCGAGAGCAGTTCTTC; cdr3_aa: CASSSPYGEDREQFF
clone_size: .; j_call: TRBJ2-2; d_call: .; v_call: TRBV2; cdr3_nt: TGTGCCAGCAAAATTGGGGGTAGGGAGCTGTTTTTT; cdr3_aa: CASKIGGRELFF
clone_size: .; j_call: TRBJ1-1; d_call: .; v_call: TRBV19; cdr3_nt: TGTGCCAGTAGTATTTACTTCCCCCAGCCGAACACTGAAGCTTTCTTT; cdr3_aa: CASSIYFPQPNTEAFF
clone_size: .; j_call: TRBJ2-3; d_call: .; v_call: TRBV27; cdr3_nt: TGTGCCAGCAGTTTGGGGGTTTTCTCAGATACGCAGTATTTT; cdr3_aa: CASSLGVFSDTQYF
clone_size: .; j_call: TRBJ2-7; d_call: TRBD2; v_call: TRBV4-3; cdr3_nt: TGCGCCAGCAGCCAACTAGCGGGAGGGCCCTACGAGCAGTACTTC; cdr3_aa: CASSQLAGGPYEQYF
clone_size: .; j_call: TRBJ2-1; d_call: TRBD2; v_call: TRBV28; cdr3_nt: TGTGGAAGCGGGGTCGATGAGCAGTTCTTC; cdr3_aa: CGSGVDEQFF
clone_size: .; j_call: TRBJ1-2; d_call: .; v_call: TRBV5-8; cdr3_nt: TGTGCCAGCAGCGGCTTGGAGGGAGCTAACTATGGCTACACCTTC; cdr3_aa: CASSGLEGANYGYTF
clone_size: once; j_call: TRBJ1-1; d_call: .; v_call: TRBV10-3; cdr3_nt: TGTGCCATAACCGTAGGCGCTGAAGCTTTCTTT; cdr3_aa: CAITVGAEAFF
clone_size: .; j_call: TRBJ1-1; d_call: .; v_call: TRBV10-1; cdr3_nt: TGCGCCAGCAGTGATAGCTTGGGGGCGGAGAACACTGAAGCTTTCTTT; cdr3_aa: CASSDSLGAENTEAFF
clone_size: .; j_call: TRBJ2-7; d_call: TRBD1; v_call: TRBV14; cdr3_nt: TGTGCCAGCAGCCAACCGGGACAGGGGACGTACGAGCAGTACTTC; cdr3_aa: CASSQPGQGTYEQYF
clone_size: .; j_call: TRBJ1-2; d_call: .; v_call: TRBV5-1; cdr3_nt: TGCGCCAGCAGCCTCGAGGGCTATGGCTACACCTTC; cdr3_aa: CASSLEGYGYTF
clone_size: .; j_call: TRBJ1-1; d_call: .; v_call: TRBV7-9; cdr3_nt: TGTGCCAGCAGCCGACTCGAGAACACTGAAGCTTTCTTT; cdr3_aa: CASSRLENTEAFF
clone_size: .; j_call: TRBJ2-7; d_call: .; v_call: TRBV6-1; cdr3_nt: TGTGCCAGTACACTAGACCTCCCTACATACGAGCAGTACTTC; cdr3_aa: CASTLDLPTYEQYF
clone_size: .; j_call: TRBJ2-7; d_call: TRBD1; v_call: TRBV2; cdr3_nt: TGTGCCAGCAGTGTAGACAGGGTGCGGTCTCGGTACGAGCAGTACTTC; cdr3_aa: CASSVDRVRSRYEQYF
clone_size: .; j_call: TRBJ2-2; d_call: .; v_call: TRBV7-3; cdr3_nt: TGTGCCAGCAGAAATCCGGGCCCGAACACCGGGGAGCTGTTTTTT; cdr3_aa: CASRNPGPNTGELFF
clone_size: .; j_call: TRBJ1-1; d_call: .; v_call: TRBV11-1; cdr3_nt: TGTGCCAGCAGCTTAGCGCAGTGGGGGTTTACTGAAGCTTTCTTT; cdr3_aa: CASSLAQWGFTEAFF
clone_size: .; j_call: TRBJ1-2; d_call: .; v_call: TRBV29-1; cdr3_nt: TGCAGCGTTGAGAGGGGAGCAGGACTATCTAACTATGGCTACACCTTC; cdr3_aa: CSVERGAGLSNYGYTF
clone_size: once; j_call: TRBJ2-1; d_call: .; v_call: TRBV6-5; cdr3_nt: TGTGCCAGCAGTTACGGGTTTGAGCAGTTCTTC; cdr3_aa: CASSYGFEQFF
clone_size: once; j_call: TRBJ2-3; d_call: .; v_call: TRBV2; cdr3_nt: TGTGCCAGCAGTATAGCGGAGGGGGTGGATACGCAGTATTTT; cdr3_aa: CASSIAEGVDTQYF
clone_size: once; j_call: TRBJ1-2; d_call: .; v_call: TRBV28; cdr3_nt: TGTGCCAGCAGTCTAACTCCAGGGACTGGGTATGGCTACACCTTC; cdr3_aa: CASSLTPGTGYGYTF
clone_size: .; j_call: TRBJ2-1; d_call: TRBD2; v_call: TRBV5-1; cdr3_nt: TGCGCCAGCAGCCCTAGCGGGGGGGCGGGCAATGAGCAGTTCTTC; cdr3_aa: CASSPSGGAGNEQFF
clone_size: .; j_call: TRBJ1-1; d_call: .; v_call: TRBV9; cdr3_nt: TGTGCCAGCAGCCCAAGGGGGGTAACAGGGCTTTCTGAAGCTTTCTTT; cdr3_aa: CASSPRGVTGLSEAFF
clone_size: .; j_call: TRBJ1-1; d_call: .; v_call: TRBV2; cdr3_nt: TGTGCCAGCAGCCCTAGGGGGGGTTTCGCTGAAGCTTTCTTT; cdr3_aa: CASSPRGGFAEAFF
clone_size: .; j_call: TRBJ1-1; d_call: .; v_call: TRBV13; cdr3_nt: TGTGCCAGCAGCTTTACCCACTTAGACGGGGGTATTGAAGCTTTCTTT; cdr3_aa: CASSFTHLDGGIEAFF
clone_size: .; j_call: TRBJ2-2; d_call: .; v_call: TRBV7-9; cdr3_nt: TGTGCCAGCACCCCGGAGACAGTAGCCGGGGAGCTGTTTTTT; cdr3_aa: CASTPETVAGELFF
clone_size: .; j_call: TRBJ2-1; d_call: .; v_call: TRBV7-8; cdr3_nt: TGTGCCAGCAGCTTTTCCTCCTTACACAATGAGCAGTTCTTC; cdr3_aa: CASSFSSLHNEQFF
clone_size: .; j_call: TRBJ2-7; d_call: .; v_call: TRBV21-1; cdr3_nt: TGTGCCAGCAGCAAAGGGGAGACTAGCGGGAGGGCAATGGATGAGAAGTCCTACGAGCAGTACTTC; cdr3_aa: CASSKGETSGRAMDEKSYEQYF
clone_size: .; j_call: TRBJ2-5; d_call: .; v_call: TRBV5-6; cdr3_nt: TGTGCCAGCAGCAGCGAAGGGACGGTGGCCCCAAAAGAGACCCAGTACTTC; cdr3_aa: CASSSEGTVAPKETQYF
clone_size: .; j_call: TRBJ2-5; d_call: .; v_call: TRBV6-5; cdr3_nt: TGTGCCAGCAGTTACAACAGAAAAGAGACCCAGTACTTC; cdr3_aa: CASSYNRKETQYF
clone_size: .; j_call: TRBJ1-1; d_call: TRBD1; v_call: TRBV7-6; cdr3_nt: TGTGCCAGCAGCGCCGGGGACAGGGGGTTGCCTGAAGCTTTCTTT; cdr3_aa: CASSAGDRGLPEAFF
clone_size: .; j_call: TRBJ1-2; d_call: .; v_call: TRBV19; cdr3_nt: TGTGCCAGTAGTATGGAGGGGAATGGCTACACCTTC; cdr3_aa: CASSMEGNGYTF
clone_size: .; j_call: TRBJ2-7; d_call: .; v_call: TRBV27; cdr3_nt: TGTGCCAGCAGAGTTTCGGGCAGGCCACCCTACGAGCAGTACTTC; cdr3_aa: CASRVSGRPPYEQYF
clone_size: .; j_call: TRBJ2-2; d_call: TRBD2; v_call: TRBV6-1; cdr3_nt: TGTGCCAGCAGCCCAGCGGGAGACACCGGGGAGCTGTTTTTT; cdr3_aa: CASSPAGDTGELFF
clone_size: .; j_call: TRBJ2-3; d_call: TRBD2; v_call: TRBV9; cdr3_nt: TGTGCCAGCAGCGTGGGCGGGGGGATAACAGATACGCAGTATTTT; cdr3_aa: CASSVGGGITDTQYF
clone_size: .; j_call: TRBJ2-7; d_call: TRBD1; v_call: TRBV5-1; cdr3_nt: TGCGCCAGCAGCTTGCAACCGGGACAGGGATTCTACGAGCAGTACTTC; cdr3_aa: CASSLQPGQGFYEQYF
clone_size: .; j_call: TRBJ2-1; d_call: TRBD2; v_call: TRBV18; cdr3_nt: TGTGCCAGCCCGCCACTAGCGGGAGTTTCCTACAATGAGCAGTTCTTC; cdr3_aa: CASPPLAGVSYNEQFF
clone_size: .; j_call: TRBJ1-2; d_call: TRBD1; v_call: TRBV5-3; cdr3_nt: TGTGCCAGAAGCACCAGGACAGGGGGTAACTATGGCTACACCTTC; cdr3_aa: CARSTRTGGNYGYTF
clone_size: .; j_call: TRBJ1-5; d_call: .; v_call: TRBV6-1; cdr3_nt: TGTGCCAGCAGCGAGACGGAAGTCAATCAGCCCCAGCATTTT; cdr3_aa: CASSETEVNQPQHF
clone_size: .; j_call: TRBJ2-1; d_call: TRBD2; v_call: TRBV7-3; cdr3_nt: TGTGCCAGCAGCATTACTAGCGGGAGTCACAATGAGCAGTTCTTC; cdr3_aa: CASSITSGSHNEQFF
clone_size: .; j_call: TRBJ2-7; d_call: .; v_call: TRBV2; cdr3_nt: TGTGCCAGCAGTGTCCGGGACGGTGACTACGAGCAGTACTTC; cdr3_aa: CASSVRDGDYEQYF
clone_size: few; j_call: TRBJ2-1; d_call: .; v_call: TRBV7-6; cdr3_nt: TGTGCCAGCAGCTCGGGAGTTACCCGATTCGGGGAGCAGTTCTTC; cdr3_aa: CASSSGVTRFGEQFF
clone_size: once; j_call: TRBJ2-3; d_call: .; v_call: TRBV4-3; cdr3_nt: TGCGCCAGCAGCCAAGATCCGGGCCGAGGGATCGCAGATACGCAGTATTTT; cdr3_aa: CASSQDPGRGIADTQYF